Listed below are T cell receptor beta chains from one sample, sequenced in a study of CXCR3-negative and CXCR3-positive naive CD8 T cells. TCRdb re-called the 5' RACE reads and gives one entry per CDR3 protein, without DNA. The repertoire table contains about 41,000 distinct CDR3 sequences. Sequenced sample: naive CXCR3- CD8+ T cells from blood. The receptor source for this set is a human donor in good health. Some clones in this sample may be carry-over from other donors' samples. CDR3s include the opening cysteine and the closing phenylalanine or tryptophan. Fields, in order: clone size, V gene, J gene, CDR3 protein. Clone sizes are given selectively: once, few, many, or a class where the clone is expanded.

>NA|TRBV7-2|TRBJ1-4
CASSLTDATNEKLFF
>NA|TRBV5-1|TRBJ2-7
CASSLAVLEGLTYEQYF
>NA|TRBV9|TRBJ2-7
CASSVGGDGEQYF
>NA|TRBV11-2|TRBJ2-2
CASSHSNPGQGGGKELFF
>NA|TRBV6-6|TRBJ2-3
CASFDRATDTQYF
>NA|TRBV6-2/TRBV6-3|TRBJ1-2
CASKPIQKVYNYGYTF
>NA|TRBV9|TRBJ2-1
CASSLGPYRGGLVNEQFF
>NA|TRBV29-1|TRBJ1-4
CSVDGGQGNEKLFF
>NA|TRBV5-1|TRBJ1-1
CASSLTDSVNTEAFF
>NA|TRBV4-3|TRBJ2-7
CASSPQRGSYEQYF
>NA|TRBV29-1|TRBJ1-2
CSGLSEEHSAYTF
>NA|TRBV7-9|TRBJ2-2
CASSHSGTGHPGELFF
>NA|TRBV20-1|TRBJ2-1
CSARDFEAGADNEQFF
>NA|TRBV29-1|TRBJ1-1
CSVKGQGNAFF
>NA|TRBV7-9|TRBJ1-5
CASRGEGSNHPQHF
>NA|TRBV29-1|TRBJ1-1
CSVEVVALNTEAFF
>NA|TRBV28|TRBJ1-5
CASSLFSQLVALQGANNQPQHF
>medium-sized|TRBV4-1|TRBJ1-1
CASSQDLGLQKLNTEAFF
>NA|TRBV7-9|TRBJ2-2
CASSAHSGSPTGELFF
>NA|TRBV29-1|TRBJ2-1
CSVLAGGSNEQFF
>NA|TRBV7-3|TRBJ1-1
CASRGQANTEAFF
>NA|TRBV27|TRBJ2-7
CASAPTGGSYEQYF
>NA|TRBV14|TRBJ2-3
CASSQDLVRVQHTDTQYF
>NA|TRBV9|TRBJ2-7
CASSSRGGGAYEQYF
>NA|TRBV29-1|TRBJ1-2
CSVDRGSYGYTF
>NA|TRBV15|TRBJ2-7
CATSREGYEQYF
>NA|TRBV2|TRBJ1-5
CASVQGMDSNQPQHF
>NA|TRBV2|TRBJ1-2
CASSDPRQVDLNGYTF
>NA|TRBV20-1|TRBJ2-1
CSASPQGAYNEQFF
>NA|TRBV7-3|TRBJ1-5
CASSSTGGQPQHF
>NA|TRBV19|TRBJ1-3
CASSTLLGTTGNTIYF
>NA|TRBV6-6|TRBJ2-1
CASSYSRQGSYNEQFF
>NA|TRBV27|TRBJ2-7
CASSPRGDREQYF
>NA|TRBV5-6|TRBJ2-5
CASSSGQGGKETQYF
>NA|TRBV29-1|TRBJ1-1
CSVRPGTGLAFF